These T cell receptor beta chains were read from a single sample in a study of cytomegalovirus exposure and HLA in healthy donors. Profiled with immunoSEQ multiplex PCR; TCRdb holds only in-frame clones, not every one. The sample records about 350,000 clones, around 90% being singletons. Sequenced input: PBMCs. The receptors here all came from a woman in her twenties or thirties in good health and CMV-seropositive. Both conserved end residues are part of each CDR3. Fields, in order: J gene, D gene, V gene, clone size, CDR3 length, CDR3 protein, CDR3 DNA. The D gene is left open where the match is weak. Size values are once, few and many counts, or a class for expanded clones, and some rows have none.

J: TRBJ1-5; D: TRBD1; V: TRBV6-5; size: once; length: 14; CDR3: CASSFRQGHQPQHF; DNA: TGTGCCAGCAGTTTCCGACAGGGCCATCAGCCCCAGCATTTT
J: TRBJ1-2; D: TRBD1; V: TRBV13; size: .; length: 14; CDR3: CASSQRDRYYGYTF; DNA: TGTGCCAGCAGCCAAAGGGACAGGTACTATGGCTACACCTTC
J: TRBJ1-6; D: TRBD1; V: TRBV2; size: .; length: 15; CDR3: CASSYRRGENSPLHF; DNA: TGTGCCAGCAGTTATCGCAGGGGGGAAAATTCACCCCTCCACTTT
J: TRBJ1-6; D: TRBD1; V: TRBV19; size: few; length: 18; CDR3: CASSSQGAQVNFYSPLHF; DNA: TGTGCCAGTAGTAGTCAGGGGGCGCAGGTCAACTTTTATTCACCCCTCCACTTT
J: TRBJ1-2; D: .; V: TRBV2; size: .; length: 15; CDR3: CASSEFKAGHYGYTF; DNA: TGTGCCAGCAGTGAATTTAAAGCAGGCCACTATGGCTACACCTTC
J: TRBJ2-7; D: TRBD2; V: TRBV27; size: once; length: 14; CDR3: CASRLAGQIYEQYF; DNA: TGTGCCAGCAGGCTAGCGGGCCAAATTTACGAGCAGTACTTC
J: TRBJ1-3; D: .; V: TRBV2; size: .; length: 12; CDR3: CASKVSGNTIYF; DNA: TGTGCCAGCAAGGTCTCTGGAAACACCATATATTTT
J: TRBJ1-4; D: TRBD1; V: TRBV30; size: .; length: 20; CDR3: CAWSTLTPGQGLLANEKLFF; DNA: TGTGCCTGGAGTACACTGACCCCGGGACAGGGCCTGTTGGCTAATGAAAAACTGTTTTTT
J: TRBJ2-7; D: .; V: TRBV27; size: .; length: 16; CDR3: CASSKGVLKLSYEQYF; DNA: TGTGCCAGCAGCAAGGGGGTCCTAAAACTCTCCTACGAGCAGTACTTC
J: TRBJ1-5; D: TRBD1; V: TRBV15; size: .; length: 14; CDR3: CATSRVTGDQPQHF; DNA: TGTGCCACCAGCAGAGTGACAGGGGATCAGCCCCAGCATTTT
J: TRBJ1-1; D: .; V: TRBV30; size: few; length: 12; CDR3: CAWSRMNTEAFF; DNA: TGTGCCTGGAGTCGGATGAACACTGAAGCTTTCTTT
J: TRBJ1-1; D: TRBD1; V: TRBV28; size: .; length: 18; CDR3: CASSSLTTWTGLNTEAFF; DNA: TGTGCCAGCAGTTCCCTCACGACTTGGACAGGGCTGAACACTGAAGCTTTCTTT
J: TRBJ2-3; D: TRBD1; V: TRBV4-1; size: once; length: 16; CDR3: CASSLTGTGGTDTQYF; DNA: TGCGCCAGCAGCCTGACCGGGACAGGGGGCACAGATACGCAGTATTTT
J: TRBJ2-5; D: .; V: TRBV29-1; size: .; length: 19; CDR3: CSVESPGDGSLRGQETQYF; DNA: TGCAGCGTTGAATCGCCTGGAGACGGGTCACTAAGGGGACAAGAGACCCAGTACTTC
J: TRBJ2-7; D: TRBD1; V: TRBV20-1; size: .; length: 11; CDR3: CSADRVNEQYF; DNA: TGCAGTGCGGACAGGGTTAATGAGCAGTACTTC
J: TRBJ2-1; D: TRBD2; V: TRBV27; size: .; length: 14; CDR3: CASTEGGDYNEQFF; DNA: TGTGCCAGCACGGAGGGAGGGGACTACAATGAGCAGTTCTTC
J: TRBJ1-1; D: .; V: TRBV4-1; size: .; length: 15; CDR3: CASSQDPGVNTEAFF; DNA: TGCGCCAGCAGCCAAGACCCCGGGGTGAACACTGAAGCTTTCTTT
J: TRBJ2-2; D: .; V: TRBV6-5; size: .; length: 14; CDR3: CASTVGRASGELFF; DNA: TGTGCCAGCACGGTTGGTAGGGCGAGCGGGGAGCTGTTTTTT
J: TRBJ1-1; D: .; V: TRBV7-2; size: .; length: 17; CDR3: CASSPPRGFGTNTEAFF; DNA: TGTGCCAGCAGCCCCCCTCGGGGTTTCGGCACCAACACTGAAGCTTTCTTT
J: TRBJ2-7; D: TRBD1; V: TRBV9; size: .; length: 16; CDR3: CASSPSPGQGSYEQYF; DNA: TGTGCCAGCAGCCCGTCACCGGGACAGGGCTCCTACGAGCAGTACTTC
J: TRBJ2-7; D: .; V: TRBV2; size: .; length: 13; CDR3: CASSRDRTYEQYF; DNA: TGTGCCAGCAGTCGAGACAGAACCTACGAGCAGTACTTC